A single sample gave rise to the 31 T cell receptor beta chains below, sequenced in a study of monozygotic twins with inflammatory bowel disease. Each CDR3 protein gets one entry in TCRdb, which reprocessed the 5' RACE reads and gives no DNA. The sample includes more than 300,000 distinct CDR3 sequences. The specimen was blood. Receptors were obtained from a human donor with ulcerative colitis or Crohn's disease, or a healthy co-twin of an affected twin (not recorded which).

The chain carries TRBV27 and TRBJ2-7. Germline values: CDR1 MNHEY, CDR2 SMNVEV (reference sequence). The CDR3 loop spans 13 amino acids. The CDR3: CASSRQDYYEQYF.

The chain combines TRBV5-6 with TRBJ2-7; TCRdb picks TRBD1, but there is no DNA to check that call. Germline V gene sequence: CDR1 SGHDT, CDR2 YYEEEE. The CDR3 loop spans 14 amino acids. The CDR3 reads CASSLEWGRYEQYF. The whole variable domain, filled in from reference TRBV5-6 and TRBJ2-7, reads DAGVTQSPTHLIKTRGQQVTLRCSPKSGHDTVSWYQQALGQGPQFIFQYYEEEERQRGNFPDRFSGHQFPNYSSELNVNALLLGDSALYLCASSLEWGRYEQYFGPGTRLTVT.

The chain employs TRBV27 and TRBJ1-2; there is no DNA to check the TCRdb D call of TRBD1. In germline, CDR1 is MNHEY, CDR2 SMNVEV (reference sequence). The CDR3 is 15 residues long. Here the CDR3 reads CASSLSATAYYGYTF.

V usage is TRBV7-9 and J usage is TRBJ1-1; the TRBD1 assignment by TCRdb is unverifiable without DNA. Germline V gives CDR1 SEHNR, CDR2 FQNEAQ (reference sequence). This CDR3 region has 15 residues. This chain's CDR3 is CASSTGHHLNTEAFF.

This sequence joins TRBV29-1 and TRBJ2-3; the TCRdb D gene call, TRBD2, has no DNA to confirm it. The germline V gene has CDR1 SQVTM and CDR2 ANQGSEA. The CDR3 length is 16 residues. Here the CDR3 reads CSVEGAGLESTDTQYF.

The chain has TRBV4-3 and TRBJ1-1; TCRdb returns TRBD1, unconfirmable since there is no DNA. The CDR3 covers 17 residues. Germline CDR1 reads LGHNA; CDR2 reads YSLEER. CDR3 region: CASSQGPGDLLTTEAFF.

V gene TRBV20-1 combines with J gene TRBJ2-1; the D gene TCRdb calls, TRBD2, cannot be checked with no DNA. Germline V gene sequence: CDR1 DFQATT, CDR2 SNEGSKA (reference sequence). The CDR3 spans 18 residues. The CDR3 protein is CSASPGTSGGTSYNEQFF.

The chain combines TRBV19 with TRBJ2-1; without DNA, the TCRdb call of TRBD2 cannot be checked. The CDR3 is 16 residues long. Germline CDR1 reads LNHDA; CDR2 reads SQIVND (reference sequence). This CDR3 reads CASSTSGTSGNNEQFF.

The chain has TRBV2 and TRBJ2-1; TCRdb picks TRBD2, but there is no DNA to check that call. This CDR3 is built from 18 residues. CDR1 and CDR2 (germline): SNHLY, FYNNEI. The CDR3: CASRSGGVAGGNYNEQFF.

The V gene is TRBV29-1, the J gene TRBJ2-5; the D gene TCRdb calls, TRBD1, cannot be checked with no DNA. In germline, CDR1 is SQVTM, CDR2 ANQGSEA. CDR3 size: 14 residues. CDR3 region: CSAPESGGEETQYF.

The chain employs TRBV11-2 and TRBJ2-1; checking the TCRdb D call of TRBD2 is not possible without DNA. The CDR3 is 14 amino acids. Germline V gives CDR1 SGHAT, CDR2 FQNNGV. CDR3: CASSLLTSGGLSFF. The whole variable domain, filled in from reference TRBV11-2 and TRBJ2-1, reads EAGVAQSPRYKIIEKRQSVAFWCNPISGHATLYWYQQILGQGPKLLIQFQNNGVVDDSQLPKDRFSAERLKGVDSTLKIQPAKLEDSAVYLCASSLLTSGGLSFFGPGTRLTVL.

The gene calls are TRBV19 and TRBJ1-6; the TCRdb D gene call, TRBD1, has no DNA to confirm it. The CDR3 runs 15 residues. Germline CDR1 is LNHDA and CDR2 is SQIVND (reference sequence). The CDR3 here is CASNPRTGLDSPLHF.

This chain links TRBV6-6 with TRBJ1-2; TCRdb's D gene call, TRBD1, goes unchecked for lack of DNA. The CDR3 extends over 12 amino acids. Germline V CDR1 and CDR2: MNHNY, SVGAGI (reference sequence). The CDR3 here is CASSHDSYGYTF.

V is TRBV7-9 and J is TRBJ1-1. Germline CDR1 reads SEHNR; CDR2 reads FQNEAQ (reference sequence). This CDR3 is built from 16 residues. The CDR3 spells CASSRTIGQGNTEAFF.

The gene calls are TRBV15 and TRBJ2-7. Germline V gene lookup returns CDR1 LNHNV and CDR2 YYDKDF (reference sequence). The CDR3 runs 13 residues. CDR3 protein: CATSSGRSYEQYF.

The V call is TRBV4-3, the J call TRBJ2-6; the TRBD1 assignment by TCRdb is unverifiable without DNA. The CDR3 is made up of 17 amino acids. The germline V gene has CDR1 LGHNA and CDR2 YSLEER. Here the CDR3 reads CASSQGTGAAGANVLTF.

The chain employs TRBV5-1 and TRBJ2-1; TCRdb designates TRBD1, a call that cannot be tested without DNA. CDR3 length: 15 residues. Germline CDR1 reads SGHRS; CDR2 reads YFSETQ. The CDR3 sequence is CASSAGQGAYNEQFF.

V gene TRBV30 combines with J gene TRBJ2-3; as DNA is missing, the TRBD1 call by TCRdb cannot be tested. The CDR3 loop spans 11 amino acids. Per germline, CDR1 GTSNPN and CDR2 SVGIG (reference sequence). CDR3 loop: CACTRGNTQYF. Drawing the rest from reference TRBV30 and TRBJ2-3, the complete variable domain is SQTIHQWPATLVQPVGSPLSLECTVEGTSNPNLYWYRQAAGRGLQLLFYSVGIGQISSEVPQNLSASRPQDRQFILSSKKLLLSDSGFYLCACTRGNTQYFGPGTRLTVL.

CDR3 loop: CASSQDPDRAGHF. This chain links TRBV4-1 with TRBJ1-2; TCRdb reports TRBD1, a call that lacks DNA to check it against. CDR1 is MGHRA, CDR2 YSYEKL, per germline. The CDR3 contains 13 residues.

This chain uses TRBV4-3 with TRBJ2-1; TCRdb names TRBD1, which stays unverified in the absence of DNA. The V gene's germline CDR1 is LGHNA and CDR2 YSLEER. CDR3 length equals 16 residues. The CDR3: CASSPRGTGGIYEQFF.

The gene calls are TRBV7-2 and TRBJ2-2. This CDR3 spans 14 amino acids. Germline CDR1 SGHTA, CDR2 FQGNSA. CDR3 amino acids: CASSLLWGTGELLF.

The chain combines TRBV5-1 with TRBJ1-1; TCRdb indicates TRBD1, and absent DNA this call remains unverified. This CDR3 has 14 residues. CDR1 is SGHRS, CDR2 YFSETQ, per germline. CDR3 in amino acids: CASSPGQTNTEAFF.

The J gene is TRBJ2-7, the V gene TRBV28; TCRdb outputs TRBD1, but without DNA this stays unchecked. This CDR3 contains 14 residues. Looked up from germline, CDR1 is MDHEN and CDR2 is SYDVKM. The CDR3: CASSWDSPGYEQYF.

The chain uses TRBV9 and TRBJ2-5; checking the TCRdb D call of TRBD2 is not possible without DNA. The CDR3 extends over 17 amino acids. Looked up from germline, CDR1 is SGDLS and CDR2 is YYNGEE. CDR3 sequence: CASSVGTSGGLQETQYF.

J is TRBJ1-6 and V is TRBV27; the D gene TCRdb calls, TRBD1, cannot be checked with no DNA. This CDR3 is built from 14 residues. Germline V lookup: CDR1 MNHEY, CDR2 SMNVEV (reference sequence). CDR3: CASSRQGYNSPLHF.

The V and J genes are TRBV7-2 and TRBJ2-1; the D call from TCRdb, TRBD1, cannot be confirmed without DNA. Germline CDR1 is SGHTA and CDR2 is FQGNSA. The CDR3 loop spans 14 amino acids. The CDR3 sequence: CASSYTGGANEQFF.

The chain employs TRBV7-2 and TRBJ2-7; TCRdb lists TRBD1, though no DNA is available to test this call. CDR1 is SGHTA, CDR2 FQGNSA, per germline. This CDR3 has 15 amino acids. This chain's CDR3 is CASSSRTGDSYEQYF.

The chain recombines TRBV29-1 with TRBJ2-7. In germline, CDR1 is SQVTM, CDR2 ANQGSEA. The CDR3 sequence is 13 residues long. The CDR3: CSVAKGELYEQYF.

This chain connects TRBV7-2 to TRBJ2-1; the D call from TCRdb, TRBD1, cannot be confirmed without DNA. There are 12 residues in the CDR3. CDR1 and CDR2 (germline): SGHTA, FQGNSA. This CDR3 reads CASSEQGYVQFF.

J is TRBJ2-1 and V is TRBV4-1. The CDR3 length is 15 residues. Germline values: CDR1 MGHRA, CDR2 YSYEKL. The CDR3 loop is CASSQVPDRRDEQFF.

This chain links TRBV7-9 with TRBJ2-2. CDR3 length: 14 amino acids. CDR1 SEHNR and CDR2 FQNEAQ come from the germline V gene (reference sequence). CDR3 loop: CDSSLFRNTGELCF.